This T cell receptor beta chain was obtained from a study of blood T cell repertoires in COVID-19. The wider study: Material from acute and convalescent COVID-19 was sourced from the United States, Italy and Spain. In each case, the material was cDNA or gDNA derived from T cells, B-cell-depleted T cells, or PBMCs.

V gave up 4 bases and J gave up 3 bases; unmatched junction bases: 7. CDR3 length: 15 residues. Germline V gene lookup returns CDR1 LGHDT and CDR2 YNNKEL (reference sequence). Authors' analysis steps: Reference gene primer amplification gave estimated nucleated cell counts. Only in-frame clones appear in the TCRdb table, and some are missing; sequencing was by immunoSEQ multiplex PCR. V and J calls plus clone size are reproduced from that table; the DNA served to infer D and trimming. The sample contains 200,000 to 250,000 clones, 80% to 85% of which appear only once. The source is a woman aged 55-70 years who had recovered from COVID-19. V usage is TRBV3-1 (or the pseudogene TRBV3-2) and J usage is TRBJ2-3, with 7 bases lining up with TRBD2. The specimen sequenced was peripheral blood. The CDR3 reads CASSRPGGGTDTQYF. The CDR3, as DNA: TGTGCCAGCAGCCGGCCAGGCGGGGGTACAGATACGCAGTATTTT.